The present entry profiles one T cell receptor beta chain with its context. Its cognate antigen is unknown. The CDR3 runs 14 residues. The germline V gene has CDR1 SEHNR and CDR2 FQNEAQ (reference sequence). V gave up 5 bases and J gave up 0 bases, with 9 bases separating them. These data come from a study of beta chain features in type 1 diabetes. Sequenced material consisted of expressed TCRB transcripts (all of the isolated RNA was reverse transcribed). Clones were sequenced by immunoSEQ multiplex PCR, and TCRdb holds only the in-frame ones, with some missing. Among about 160,000 clones, 50% to 70% were seen once, and the ten largest hold nearly 0.09%. Study findings and constraints: All four CD4+ subsets of Type 1 diabetes patients contained TCRB CDR3s that were moderately but significantly shorter. Here, the possible influence of HLA type (on TCRB rearrangement) remained unresolved.

This chain uses TRBV7-9 with TRBJ2-3; D not resolved. This sequence originates from a young man with type 1 diabetes. Sequencing input: naive CD4+ T cells from blood. For the CDR3, the DNA is TGTGCCAGCAGCCCGCCGGGCAGCACAGATACGCAGTATTTT. Residues: CASSPPGSTDTQYF. Full variable domain (outside the CDR3, taken from reference TRBV7-9 and TRBJ2-3): DTGVSQNPRHKITKRGQNVTFRCDPISEHNRLYWYRQTLGQGPEFLTYFQNEAQLEKSRLLSDRFSAERPKGSFSTLEIQRTEQGDSAMYLCASSPPGSTDTQYFGPGTRLTVL.